This T cell receptor (beta chain) is from a study of blood T cells in healthy people across ages. The use of a sample-barcoded 5' primer and a J-beta primer mix characterized a second PCR of about 7 to 12 cycles. Via MiXCR, TCRdb re-called the 5' RACE reads, giving one row per CDR3 protein. Among over a million distinct CDR3 sequences listed, about 25% were seen once. Germline V CDR1 and CDR2: MNHEY, SVGEGT. Trimming removed 2 bases at V and 4 bases at J, with 14 bases between. The CDR3 runs to 15 residues. The study drew donors from healthy Caucasian individuals in Russia aged roughly 6 to 95. This sample also appeared in a second study, on T cells of mothers and their children. As that report states: Samples came from a few healthy Caucasian mothers and their six children.

This chain links TRBV6-2 or TRBV6-3 with TRBJ1-2; D ambiguous. The specimen sequenced was blood. The source of this sequence is a girl aged 2 to 10 in good health. In nucleotides, the CDR3 is TGTGCCAGCAGTTACACAGCTACCGGGAGCTATGGCTACACCTTC. Translating gives CASSYTATGSYGYTF.